Shown below are 18 T cell receptor beta chains from a single sample sequenced in a study of shared clonotypes between healthy human individuals. Clones were read by immunoSEQ multiplex PCR, and TCRdb kept only the in-frame ones, dropping some. Of about 1 million clones listed, about 80% are singletons. Sequencing used memory CD4+ T cells sorted from blood. Described subset: CD45RA-negative fraction. The origin of the receptors is a young man in good health.

The chain has TRBV11-2 and TRBJ2-7; D assignment may be TRBD1 or TRBD2 (5 bases each). CDR3 length equals 15 residues. V was cut by 5 bases and J by 1 base, with 15 bases left in between. Germline loops: CDR1 SGHAT, CDR2 FQNNGV. DNA for the CDR3: TGTGCCAGCAGCCGAGGGGCGGAGCTTTCCTACGAGCAGTACTTC. This gives the protein CASSRGAELSYEQYF.

This clone was found many times. Here the CDR3 reads CASSLPQGKTEAFF. CDR3 in DNA: TGTGCCAGCAGTTTGCCGCAGGGGAAGACTGAAGCTTTCTTT. The chain employs TRBV28 and TRBJ1-1; possible D gene TRBD1, 6 bases. Germline CDR1 is MDHEN and CDR2 is SYDVKM. Trimming left V 3 bases short and J 5 bases short, with 13 bases between. The CDR3 has 14 amino acids. The entire variable domain, with the rest obtained from reference TRBV28 and TRBJ1-1, is as follows: DVKVTQSSRYLVKRTGEKVFLECVQDMDHENMFWYRQDPGLGLRLIYFSYDVKMKEKGDIPEGYSVSREKKERFSLILESASTNQTSMYLCASSLPQGKTEAFFGQGTRLTVV.

This clone was seen more than once but under ten times. The chain recombines TRBV5-4 with TRBJ2-7, with 8 bases fitting TRBD2. Germline V CDR1 and CDR2: SGHNT, YYREEE (reference sequence). This CDR3 comprises 16 residues. The junction had 7 bases not matched to a gene; V was cut back by 0 bases and J by 2 bases. Written as DNA, the CDR3 is TGTGCCAGCAGCTTGGGGTCTAGCGGGCTGACCTACGAGCAGTACTTC. It codes for CASSLGSSGLTYEQYF.

This chain links TRBV9 with TRBJ2-3; D might be TRBD2 (6 bases). The CDR3 loop spans 13 amino acids. V lost 1 base, J lost 9 bases, and 12 bases lay in between. Looked up from germline, CDR1 is SGDLS and CDR2 is YYNGEE. CDR3 DNA: TGTGCCAGCAGCGTACCTGGGGGGTTGACGCAGTATTTT. It is translated as CASSVPGGLTQYF.

The rearrangement uses TRBV5-6 and TRBJ2-2, with 9 nucleotides matching TRBD2. Germline values: CDR1 SGHDT, CDR2 YYEEEE. With 2 bases clipped from V and 4 bases from J, the junction kept 3 bases outside the gene matches. CDR3 length: 15 amino acids. The CDR3 loop is CASSFGSGGTGELFF. CDR3 sequence (DNA): TGTGCCAGCAGCTTCGGTAGCGGGGGCACCGGGGAGCTGTTTTTT. The whole variable domain, filled in from reference TRBV5-6 and TRBJ2-2, reads DAGVTQSPTHLIKTRGQQVTLRCSPKSGHDTVSWYQQALGQGPQFIFQYYEEEERQRGNFPDRFSGHQFPNYSSELNVNALLLGDSALYLCASSFGSGGTGELFFGEGSRLTVL.

CDR3 nucleotides: TGTGCCAGCAGCTCCCGCCCTAGTGGGGAGACCCAGTACTTC. It encodes CASSSRPSGETQYF. The rearrangement joins TRBV7-2 to TRBJ2-5; D remains ambiguous. There are 14 residues in the CDR3. The ends were cut back, 4 bases at V and 5 bases at J, with 14 bases in the middle. Germline CDR1 SGHTA, CDR2 FQGNSA.

This chain uses TRBV19 with TRBJ2-2; D gene uncertain. Trimming cost V 5 bases and J 0 bases, with 10 bases left between them. There are 15 residues in the CDR3. Germline CDR1 reads LNHDA; CDR2 reads SQIVND (reference sequence). For the CDR3, the DNA is TGTGCCAGTAGTGACCAGGCGGCGAACACCGGGGAGCTGTTTTTT. Residues: CASSDQAANTGELFF. The full variable domain, its missing parts supplied by reference TRBV19 and TRBJ2-2, is DGGITQSPKYLFRKEGQNVTLSCEQNLNHDAMYWYRQDPGQGLRLIYYSQIVNDFQKGDIAEGYSVSREKKESFPLTVTSAQKNPTAFYLCASSDQAANTGELFFGEGSRLTVL.

Note on this clone: The sample contains more than one DNA sequence encoding this CDR3. This chain connects TRBV18 to TRBJ2-3, with 8 bases that match TRBD2. J lost 2 bases, V lost 1 base, and 2 bases had no gene match. CDR1 is KGHSH and CDR2 is LQKENI in the germline V gene. The CDR3 loop spans 15 amino acids. The CDR3 bases are TGTGCCAGCTCACCACTAGCGGGGACCACAGATACGCAGTATTTT. It yields the protein CASSPLAGTTDTQYF.

On this clone: Other DNA sequences in this sample translate to the same CDR3. The rearrangement links TRBV6-1 to TRBJ2-7; a possible D gene is TRBD1 (6 bases). The CDR3 sequence is 14 residues long. Germline V gene data show CDR1 as MNHNS and CDR2 as SASEGT. Trimming took off 1 base at V and 4 bases at J, with 11 bases between the two ends. In DNA, the CDR3 is TGTGCCAGCAGTGAAGTAGGACAGAGTTACGAGCAGTACTTC. It encodes CASSEVGQSYEQYF.

The chain has TRBV6-5 and TRBJ1-1; no definite D call. V dropped 2 bases and J dropped 5 bases, with 15 bases sitting between them. Germline V lookup: CDR1 MNHEY, CDR2 SVGAGI. This CDR3 comprises 15 residues. Written as DNA, the CDR3 is TGTGCCAGCAGTTACACGGACCGGACTTTGACTGAAGCTTTCTTT. This sequence encodes CASSYTDRTLTEAFF.

V is TRBV10-3 and J is TRBJ1-3, with TRBD1 matching over 8 bases. This CDR3 comprises 14 residues. Germline V gene sequence: CDR1 ENHRY, CDR2 SYGVKD. Trimming took 6 bases from V and 3 from J; bases not matched to a gene: 4. The CDR3 region is CAISGDRGGNTIYF. CDR3 DNA sequence: TGTGCCATCAGCGGAGACAGGGGTGGAAACACCATATATTTT.

A word on this clone: Other DNA sequences in this sample translate to the same CDR3. V and J are TRBV7-2 and TRBJ1-3; D uncertain. The V gene lost 1 base and the J gene lost 4 bases, with 5 bases spanning the gap. The CDR3 totals 13 residues. Per the germline V gene, CDR1 is SGHTA and CDR2 is FQGNSA. CDR3 sequence (DNA): TGTGCCAGCAGCTTAGGTCTGGGAAACACCATATATTTT. Translated: CASSLGLGNTIYF.

This clone was seen repeatedly, ten times or more. The rearrangement joins TRBV5-4 to TRBJ1-1, with D uncertain. This CDR3 is built from 14 residues. Germline CDR1 is SGHNT and CDR2 is YYREEE (reference sequence). The V gene lost 3 bases and the J gene lost 0 bases, with 9 bases spanning the gap. The CDR3 here is CASSWLGVNTEAFF. CDR3 DNA sequence: TGTGCCAGCAGCTGGCTAGGTGTGAACACTGAAGCTTTCTTT. The entire variable domain, with the rest obtained from reference TRBV5-4 and TRBJ1-1, is as follows: ETGVTQSPTHLIKTRGQQVTLRCSSQSGHNTVSWYQQALGQGPQFIFQYYREEENGRGNFPPRFSGLQFPNYSSELNVNALELDDSALYLCASSWLGVNTEAFFGQGTRLTVV.

There are a few counts of this clone. The V call is TRBV10-1, the J call TRBJ2-6; the D call may be TRBD1 or TRBD2 (6 bases each). V gave up 7 bases and J gave up 0 bases, with 10 bases separating them. CDR1 is WNHNN and CDR2 is SYGVQD in the germline V gene (reference sequence). The CDR3 runs to 15 residues. This CDR3 is CASMGGLSGANVLTF. The CDR3 bases are TGCGCCAGCATGGGGGGCCTCTCTGGGGCCAACGTCCTGACTTTC.

The V call is TRBV12-5, the J call TRBJ2-2; D is perhaps TRBD1 (5 bases). This CDR3 has 15 amino acids. V lost 6 bases and J 1 base, leaving 12 bases between the germline ends. Germline V CDR1 and CDR2: LGHNT, FRNRAP. In DNA form, the CDR3 reads TGTGCTAGTGGCCTAGGGGCGAAGAACACCGGGGAGCTGTTTTTT. Its translation: CASGLGAKNTGELFF.

J is TRBJ1-6 and V is TRBV29-1; D call uncertain. This CDR3 spans 12 amino acids. V was shortened by 7 bases and J by 10 bases, with 14 bases between the two germline ends. Germline loops: CDR1 SQVTM, CDR2 ANQGSEA. CDR3 nucleotides: TGCAGCGCGTCAGTGGGAGGCTCACCCCTCCACTTT. Its protein product is CSASVGGSPLHF.

The chain recombines TRBV6-1 with TRBJ2-5, with D perhaps matching TRBD1 (5 bases). The CDR3 length is 13 residues. V lost 4 bases, J lost 2 bases, and 8 bases lay in between. Germline V CDR1 and CDR2: MNHNS, SASEGT. As DNA, the CDR3 is TGTGCCAGCAGTGGGGGCAGACAAGAGACCCAGTACTTC. Protein: CASSGGRQETQYF.

The chain carries TRBV18 and TRBJ2-7; the D gene is possibly TRBD2 (7 bases). CDR3 size: 16 residues. V lost 1 base and J lost 6, with 19 bases in between. Germline V lookup: CDR1 KGHSH, CDR2 LQKENI. CDR3 loop: CASSPQFVRGGSEQYF. The DNA for the CDR3 is TGTGCCAGCTCACCACAGTTTGTAAGGGGGGGTTCCGAGCAGTACTTC. Together with reference TRBV18 and TRBJ2-7, the CDR3 gives the full variable domain: NAGVMQNPRHLVRRRGQEARLRCSPMKGHSHVYWYRQLPEEGLKFMVYLQKENIIDESGMPKERFSAEFPKEGPSILRIQQVVRGDSAAYFCASSPQFVRGGSEQYFGPGTRLTVT.